The T cell receptor (beta chain) described here comes from a study of blood T cells in healthy people across ages. The authors ran a second PCR of roughly 6 to 12 cycles using a sample-barcoded 5' primer and a J-beta primer mix. TCRdb used MiXCR to reprocess the 5' RACE reads, holding one entry per CDR3 protein. Here the sample spans roughly 650,000 distinct CDR3 sequences, about a third being singletons. Trimming cost V 0 bases and J 3 bases, with 27 bases left between them. CDR1 and CDR2 (germline): ENHRY, SYGVKD. This CDR3 is 21 amino acids long. The chain couples TRBV10-3 to TRBJ1-5; a weak D match, TRBD1 (6 bases). This TCR was sampled from a woman older than 75 in good health. Sequencing used blood. The CDR3 reads CAISESTPTGRYQRVNQPQHF. The CDR3, as DNA: TGTGCCATCAGTGAGTCGACTCCGACAGGTCGTTACCAGCGGGTCAATCAGCCCCAGCATTTT.